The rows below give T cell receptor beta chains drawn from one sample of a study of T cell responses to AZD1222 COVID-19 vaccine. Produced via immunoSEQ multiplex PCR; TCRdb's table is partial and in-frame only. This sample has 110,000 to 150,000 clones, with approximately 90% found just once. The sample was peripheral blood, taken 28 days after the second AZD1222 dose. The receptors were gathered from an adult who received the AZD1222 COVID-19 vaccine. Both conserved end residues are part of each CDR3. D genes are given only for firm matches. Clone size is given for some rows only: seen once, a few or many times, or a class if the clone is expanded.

CASSLQYEQYF,TGTGCCAGCAGCCTACAGTACGAGCAGTACTTC,-,-,TRBV12-3/TRBV12-4,TRBJ2-7
CASSHTDREEQFF,TGCGCCAGCAGCCATACGGACAGGGAAGAGCAGTTCTTC,-,TRBD1,TRBV4-1,TRBJ2-1
CASSLLAGATYEQYF,TGTGCCAGCAGCCTACTAGCGGGGGCCACCTACGAGCAGTACTTC,-,TRBD2,TRBV6-4,TRBJ2-7
CASSVRDRGGNEQFF,TGTGCCAGCAGCGTTAGGGACAGGGGAGGCAATGAGCAGTTCTTC,-,TRBD1,TRBV9,TRBJ2-1
CASSLGGTGTYEQYF,TGCGCCAGCAGCTTGGGTGGTACGGGTACCTACGAGCAGTACTTC,-,-,TRBV5-1,TRBJ2-7
CASSARGGATDTQYF,TGTGCCAGCAGCGCCCGCGGCGGGGCAACAGATACGCAGTATTTT,-,-,TRBV9,TRBJ2-3
CASSLTLVTEAFF,TGTGCCAGCAGCTTAACGTTAGTCACTGAAGCTTTCTTT,-,-,TRBV7-3,TRBJ1-1
CASSLSGFLSYEQYF,TGTGCCAGCAGTTTATCGGGCTTCCTTTCCTACGAGCAGTACTTC,-,-,TRBV27,TRBJ2-7
CATSESGTSGREHEQFF,TGTGCCACCAGTGAAAGCGGGACTAGCGGGAGGGAGCATGAGCAGTTCTTC,-,TRBD2,TRBV24-1,TRBJ2-1
CASRAGTGTNSPLHF,TGTGCCAGCAGAGCCGGGACAGGGACGAATTCACCCCTCCACTTT,-,TRBD1,TRBV2,TRBJ1-6
CASSEFDRNLAEAFF,TGTGCCAGCAGTGAATTCGACAGGAACCTAGCTGAAGCTTTCTTT,-,-,TRBV6-1,TRBJ1-1
CASSEFYNEQFF,TGTGCCAGCAGTGAATTTTACAATGAGCAGTTCTTC,-,-,TRBV6-1,TRBJ2-1
CASSPNDGNYGYTF,TGTGCCAGCTCACCGAACGACGGGAACTATGGCTACACCTTC,-,-,TRBV18,TRBJ1-2
CASSYDRGGQETQYF,TGTGCCAGCAGTTACGACCGGGGGGGCCAAGAGACCCAGTACTTC,-,TRBD2,TRBV6-2/TRBV6-3,TRBJ2-5
CASSLETADTQYF,TGCGCCAGCAGCTTGGAAACCGCAGATACGCAGTATTTT,few,-,TRBV5-1,TRBJ2-3
CASSLATGPPGGAQYF,TGTGCCAGCAGCTTAGCGACGGGGCCCCCGGGCGGAGCGCAGTACTTC,-,-,TRBV7-9,TRBJ2-7
CASSLADSSQAFF,TGCGCCAGCAGCTTGGCTGACAGTTCCCAAGCTTTCTTT,-,-,TRBV5-1,TRBJ1-1
CASSLNSGTSTDTQYF,TGTGCCAGCAGCTTAAATAGCGGAACTAGCACAGATACGCAGTATTTT,-,-,TRBV13,TRBJ2-3
CASSQERGQPQHF,TGTGCCAGCAGCCAAGAACGAGGTCAGCCCCAGCATTTT,-,-,TRBV3-1/TRBV3-2,TRBJ1-5
CASSDSTLPPYNEQFF,TGTGCCAGCAGTGACTCGACGCTCCCCCCCTACAATGAGCAGTTCTTC,-,-,TRBV6-4,TRBJ2-1
CASSGLSPLYEQYF,TGTGCCAGCTCGGGACTGAGTCCCCTCTACGAGCAGTACTTC,few,-,TRBV21-1,TRBJ2-7
CASRASGTANTGELFF,TGCGCCAGCCGGGCAAGCGGGACCGCGAACACCGGGGAGCTGTTTTTT,few,TRBD2,TRBV5-1,TRBJ2-2
CASSSIIAKAQYF,TGCGCCAGCAGCTCGATTATTGCGAAGGCCCAGTACTTC,-,-,TRBV5-1,TRBJ2-5
CASSYNLNTEAFF,TGTGCCAGCAGTTATAACCTGAACACTGAAGCTTTCTTT,-,-,TRBV6-6,TRBJ1-1
CASSPPRTVGEAFF,TGTGCCAGCTCACCACCCCGGACAGTGGGTGAAGCTTTCTTT,-,-,TRBV18,TRBJ1-1
CASSTTKTDYGYTF,TGTGCCAGCAGCACGACTAAGACGGATTATGGCTACACCTTC,once,-,TRBV5-6,TRBJ1-2
CASSEPGSYRGEAFF,TGTGCCAGCAGTGAGCCGGGATCATATCGGGGGGAAGCTTTCTTT,once,-,TRBV6-1,TRBJ1-1
CASSLQGFSYVGYTF,TGTGCCAGCAGTCTACAGGGCTTCTCTTATGTTGGCTACACCTTC,-,-,TRBV27,TRBJ1-2
CASKPLGSLSGNTIYF,TGTGCCAGCAAACCCTTAGGATCACTCTCTGGAAACACCATATATTTT,few,-,TRBV2,TRBJ1-3
CASSASDLNTEAFF,TGTGCCAGCAGCGCGAGCGATCTGAACACTGAAGCTTTCTTT,-,-,TRBV6-4,TRBJ1-1
CASSALGSGYGYTF,TGTGCCAGCAGCGCGTTGGGTAGTGGCTATGGCTACACCTTC,once,-,TRBV5-4,TRBJ1-2
CASSLAGTELGGEQYF,TGTGCCAGCAGCTTAGCGGGGACGGAACTAGGGGGCGAGCAGTACTTC,-,-,TRBV7-6,TRBJ2-7
CASSYQGSHSPLHF,TGTGCCAGCAGTTACCAGGGTAGTCATTCACCCCTCCACTTT,-,-,TRBV6-5,TRBJ1-6
CASSIRDRDKLFF,TGTGCCAGTAGTATCCGGGACAGGGACAAACTGTTTTTT,-,TRBD1,TRBV19,TRBJ1-4
CASAVHEQYF,TGTGCCAGCGCAGTCCACGAGCAGTACTTC,-,-,TRBV21-1,TRBJ2-7
CATSRVSGNEQYF,TGTGCCACCAGCAGAGTTTCCGGGAACGAGCAGTACTTC,-,-,TRBV15,TRBJ2-7
CARSLEQGTLNTEAFF,TGTGCCAGAAGCTTGGAGCAGGGGACACTGAACACTGAAGCTTTCTTT,-,-,TRBV5-3,TRBJ1-1
CASSLAVGGYTF,TGTGCCAGCAGTTTAGCGGTCGGAGGCTACACCTTC,-,-,TRBV12-3/TRBV12-4,TRBJ1-2
CASSPRLAGGYTGELFF,TGCGCCAGCAGCCCCCGACTAGCGGGAGGGTACACCGGGGAGCTGTTTTTT,few,TRBD2,TRBV5-1,TRBJ2-2
CATTQLGNTIYF,TGTGCCACCACCCAACTAGGAAACACCATATATTTT,-,-,TRBV24-1,TRBJ1-3
CASSQGPSGGGLLGAGELFF,TGTGCCAGCAGCCAAGGTCCCTCCGGAGGGGGGCTCCTTGGGGCCGGGGAGCTGTTTTTT,-,-,TRBV3-1/TRBV3-2,TRBJ2-2
CASSLNAYEQYF,TGTGCCAGCAGTCTGAACGCGTACGAGCAGTACTTC,-,-,TRBV12-3/TRBV12-4,TRBJ2-7
CATRGRNTEAFF,TGTGCCACCAGGGGGAGGAACACTGAAGCTTTCTTT,-,-,TRBV15,TRBJ1-1
CASSQANYGYTF,TGTGCCAGCAGCCAAGCTAACTATGGCTACACCTTC,-,-,TRBV11-2,TRBJ1-2
CASSPRGGAAYEQYF,TGTGCCAGCTCACCCCGAGGGGGTGCAGCCTACGAGCAGTACTTC,-,-,TRBV18,TRBJ2-7
CASSSFGMSVFYGYTF,TGTGCCAGCAGCTCCTTTGGTATGTCTGTCTTCTATGGCTACACCTTC,-,-,TRBV3-1/TRBV3-2,TRBJ1-2
CASSTYSNQPQHF,TGTGCCAGCAGCACGTATAGCAATCAGCCCCAGCATTTT,-,-,TRBV6-5,TRBJ1-5
CASSRGIDRLYEQYF,TGTGCCAGCAGCCGGGGGATCGACAGACTCTACGAGCAGTACTTC,-,-,TRBV5-6,TRBJ2-7
CASSQDWGGNSPLHF,TGTGCCAGCAGCCAAGATTGGGGGGGTAATTCACCCCTCCACTTT,once,-,TRBV14,TRBJ1-6
CASRQAGANVLTF,TGTGCCAGTAGGCAAGCTGGGGCCAACGTCCTGACTTTC,-,-,TRBV2,TRBJ2-6
CASSYSAQISEQFF,TGTGCCAGCAGTTACTCGGCGCAAATTAGTGAGCAGTTCTTC,-,-,TRBV6-5,TRBJ2-1
CASSLEDRPQYYGYTF,TGTGCCAGCAGCTTAGAGGACAGACCTCAATACTATGGCTACACCTTC,-,-,TRBV11-2,TRBJ1-2
CATGLETGDRAYGYTF,TGTGCCACAGGGCTAGAGACCGGGGACAGGGCGTATGGCTACACCTTC,-,TRBD1,TRBV24-1,TRBJ1-2
CASASGQNYGYTF,TGTGCCTCGGCTTCGGGACAGAACTATGGCTACACCTTC,-,TRBD1,TRBV2,TRBJ1-2
CASSQSLASSYNEQFF,TGTGCCAGCAGCCAAAGTCTAGCGAGCTCCTACAATGAGCAGTTCTTC,once,-,TRBV3-1/TRBV3-2,TRBJ2-1
CASSWGLEYNEQFF,TGTGCCAGCAGCTGGGGACTCGAATACAATGAGCAGTTCTTC,-,-,TRBV7-2,TRBJ2-1
CASTNRPNYGYTF,TGTGCCAGCACCAACAGACCTAACTATGGCTACACCTTC,-,-,TRBV12-3/TRBV12-4,TRBJ1-2
CASSLGDNNAYGYTF,TGTGCCAGCAGCTTGGGGGACAATAACGCCTATGGCTACACCTTC,-,-,TRBV5-5,TRBJ1-2
CASSLGSGFGEQYF,TGTGCCAGCAGCTTAGGTAGCGGCTTCGGGGAGCAGTACTTC,-,-,TRBV7-2,TRBJ2-7
CASSEPRNHEQYF,TGTGCCAGCAGTGAACCCCGCAACCACGAGCAGTACTTC,once,-,TRBV2,TRBJ2-7